Listed here are 22 T cell receptor beta chains from one sample, sequenced in a study of shared clonotypes between healthy human individuals. Profiling relied on immunoSEQ multiplex PCR, and the TCRdb table lists in-frame clones only, not all of them. There are around 2.1 million clones in the sample; more than 90% occur only once, and roughly 0.13% lies in the top ten. What was sequenced was naive CD4+ T cells sorted from blood. Subset meaning: CD45RA+ positively selected. Receptors originate from a man between 18 and 29 years old in good health.

This chain joins TRBV7-2 and TRBJ2-7; D is possibly TRBD2 (5 bases). CDR3 length: 13 amino acids. Germline loops: CDR1 SGHTA, CDR2 FQGNSA. Trimming removed 6 bases from V and 5 bases from J, with 14 bases in between. CDR3 sequence (DNA): TGTGCCAGCAGGAAGTGGGAGTTTGACGAGCAGTACTTC. Translated: CASRKWEFDEQYF.

The chain is built from TRBV23-1 and TRBJ1-5; D is unclear. TRBV23-1 falls under the ORF class, with uncertain function. CDR3 length equals 15 residues. Deletions cut 0 bases from V and 3 bases from J, with 9 bases between. The CDR3 bases are TGCGCCAGCAGTCAATCGCGGGGATCCAATCAGCCCCAGCATTTT. It is translated as CASSQSRGSNQPQHF.

This clone was counted between two and nine times. This chain joins TRBV14 and TRBJ2-7; 9 bases are shared with TRBD1. V shed 5 bases and J 2 bases; nucleotides not matched to a gene: 4. This CDR3 contains 14 residues. Germline V gene sequence: CDR1 SGHDN, CDR2 FVKESK. The CDR3 DNA reads TGTGCCAGCAGCTGGACAGGGGACACCTACGAGCAGTACTTC. It encodes CASSWTGDTYEQYF.

To note about this clone: This sample also contains other DNA sequences that code for the same CDR3. The chain employs TRBV6-5 and TRBJ2-7, with D tentatively TRBD1 (6 bases). This CDR3 is 11 amino acids long. The V gene's germline CDR1 is MNHEY and CDR2 SVGAGI. Trimming left V 5 bases short and J 6 bases short, with 8 bases between. In DNA, the CDR3 is TGTGCCAGCAGTCTAGGGGGCGAGCAGTACTTC. Protein sequence: CASSLGGEQYF.

The chain recombines TRBV5-1 with TRBJ2-2, with D uncertain. The CDR3 runs 15 residues. Germline V CDR1 and CDR2: SGHRS, YFSETQ. With 5 bases removed from V and 1 base from J, the gap between germline ends came to 12 bases. For the CDR3, the DNA is TGCGCCAGCAGTACCTCGTCAGTGAACACCGGGGAGCTGTTTTTT. It is translated as CASSTSSVNTGELFF.

V and J are TRBV18 and TRBJ1-2, with TRBD1 matching over 8 bases. The trim removed 0 bases at V and 0 bases at J, leaving 3 bases unmatched. The germline CDR1 and CDR2 sequences are KGHSH and LQKENI. This CDR3 is 16 amino acids long. The CDR3 is CASSPPRTGTNYGYTF. The CDR3 region has the DNA TGTGCCAGCTCACCACCGAGGACAGGGACTAACTATGGCTACACCTTC.

The chain carries TRBV18 and TRBJ2-2; TRBD1 is a possible D gene (6 bases). The V end lost 1 base, the J end lost 5 bases, and 17 bases lay between the germline ends. This CDR3 has 17 amino acids. In germline, CDR1 is KGHSH, CDR2 LQKENI. The CDR3 DNA reads as TGTGCCAGCTCACCACGGACGAAACAGGGTGGAACCGGGGAGCTGTTTTTT. It translates to CASSPRTKQGGTGELFF. Full variable domain (remainder filled in from reference TRBV18 and TRBJ2-2): NAGVMQNPRHLVRRRGQEARLRCSPMKGHSHVYWYRQLPEEGLKFMVYLQKENIIDESGMPKERFSAEFPKEGPSILRIQQVVRGDSAAYFCASSPRTKQGGTGELFFGEGSRLTVL.

The chain joins TRBV5-1 to TRBJ1-1; 9 bases line up with TRBD1. The CDR3 totals 13 residues. V lost 4 bases and J lost 3; bases outside the gene matches: 1. The germline CDR1 and CDR2 sequences are SGHRS and YFSETQ. CDR3: CASSGTGYTEAFF. The CDR3 DNA is TGCGCCAGCAGCGGGACAGGGTACACTGAAGCTTTCTTT.

This sequence joins TRBV5-1 and TRBJ2-2; TRBD1 matches at 8 bases. This CDR3 has 15 residues. Germline V CDR1 and CDR2: SGHRS, YFSETQ. V lost 4 bases to trimming and J lost 5 bases; unmatched junction nucleotides: 7. This chain's CDR3 is CASSTGQGRTGELFF. DNA of the CDR3: TGCGCCAGCAGCACCGGACAGGGTCGTACCGGGGAGCTGTTTTTT.

Comment on this clone: Other DNA sequences of this sample code for an identical CDR3. This chain links TRBV5-1 with TRBJ1-5; perhaps TRBD1 as D (6 bases). V lost 1 base to trimming and J lost 0 bases, with 8 bases between them. CDR1 is SGHRS and CDR2 is YFSETQ in the germline V gene. The CDR3 totals 15 residues. CDR3 coding DNA: TGCGCCAGCAGCTTGCAGGGGCTTAGCAATCAGCCCCAGCATTTT. Translation gives CASSLQGLSNQPQHF.

The chain is built from TRBV7-2 and TRBJ1-5; D unresolved. CDR3 size: 13 residues. Germline V gives CDR1 SGHTA, CDR2 FQGNSA. V lost 2 bases, J lost 3 bases, and 5 bases lay in between. The CDR3 bases are TGTGCCAGCAGCTTACAGGTCAATCAGCCCCAGCATTTT. Amino acid sequence: CASSLQVNQPQHF.

This chain connects TRBV2 to TRBJ1-6; 10 bases fit TRBD1. CDR1 and CDR2 from the germline V gene are SNHLY and FYNNEI. This CDR3 region has 13 residues. Trimming took 6 bases from V and 9 from J; bases not matched to a gene: 2. This chain's CDR3 is CASRGTGVSPLHF. The CDR3 DNA is TGTGCCAGCAGGGGGACAGGGGTTTCACCCCTCCACTTT.

The chain employs TRBV11-2 and TRBJ1-1; D may be TRBD1 (5 bases). V lost 2 bases and J lost 7, with 14 bases in between. CDR1 and CDR2 (germline): SGHAT, FQNNGV. CDR3 length equals 14 residues. DNA for the CDR3: TGTGCCAGCAGCTTATTTGGGGGGGAGTTTGAAGCTTTCTTT. As protein: CASSLFGGEFEAFF.

The chain uses TRBV29-1 and TRBJ2-5; 10 bases are shared with TRBD2. This CDR3 region has 12 residues. Germline CDR1 reads SQVTM; CDR2 reads ANQGSEA. Trimming at V came to 8 bases and at J to 5 bases, leaving 5 bases not matched to a gene. The CDR3 sequence is CSSGGAGETQYF. Here the CDR3 DNA reads TGCAGCAGCGGGGGGGCCGGGGAGACCCAGTACTTC.

The chain employs TRBV6-5 and TRBJ2-7; 7 bases are a match to TRBD1. CDR1 is MNHEY, CDR2 SVGAGI, per germline. CDR3 length: 14 residues. V lost 5 bases to trimming and J lost 1 base; unmatched junction nucleotides: 5. This chain's CDR3 is CASSPNRGSYEQYF. The DNA for the CDR3 is TGTGCCAGCAGTCCCAACAGGGGATCCTACGAGCAGTACTTC.

The chain recombines TRBV7-8 with TRBJ1-3; 7 nucleotides match TRBD1. V shed 2 bases, J shed 4 bases, and the junction held 8 bases outside the gene matches. From germline, CDR1 is SGHVS and CDR2 FQNEAQ. The CDR3 is 16 residues long. The CDR3 DNA reads TGTGCCAGCAGCTTACCACGACAGGGAGTGGGAAACACCATATATTTT. Translating it yields CASSLPRQGVGNTIYF.

This clone was counted once. The V and J genes are TRBV4-3 and TRBJ1-2, with a weak D call TRBD1 (6 bases). V was cut by 2 bases and J by 2 bases, with 15 bases left in between. CDR3 length: 16 residues. CDR1 and CDR2 from the germline V gene are LGHNA and YSLEER. This chain's CDR3 is CASSQNRLDRNYGYTF. DNA of the CDR3: TGCGCCAGCAGCCAAAACCGGCTCGACAGGAACTATGGCTACACCTTC.

This rearrangement joins TRBV12-5 to TRBJ1-3, with D perhaps matching TRBD1 (6 bases). This CDR3 comprises 15 residues. V was shortened by 2 bases and J by 3 bases, with 11 bases between the two germline ends. CDR1 and CDR2 from the germline V gene are LGHNT and FRNRAP. Here the CDR3 reads CASGLIPQGGNTIYF. The CDR3 nucleotides are TGTGCTAGTGGTTTGATACCACAGGGTGGAAACACCATATATTTT.

The V and J genes are TRBV10-1 and TRBJ2-5, with TRBD2 matching over 10 bases. CDR1 WNHNN and CDR2 SYGVQD come from the germline V gene (reference sequence). The CDR3 totals 15 residues. Germline trimming cut 4 bases from V and 4 bases from J; bases unmatched to any gene: 6. CDR3 amino acids: CASSGSSGGGETQYF. CDR3 nucleotides: TGCGCCAGCAGTGGATCTAGCGGGGGAGGAGAGACCCAGTACTTC.

The J gene is TRBJ1-2, the V gene TRBV10-2, with 8 bases identical to TRBD1. The trim removed 8 bases at V and 0 bases at J, leaving 2 bases unmatched. The germline CDR1 and CDR2 sequences are WSHSY and SAAADI. The CDR3 sequence is 13 residues long. The CDR3 DNA reads as TGCGCCAGCGGGACAGGAGCTAACTATGGCTACACCTTC. Residues: CASGTGANYGYTF.

V usage is TRBV5-1 and J usage is TRBJ1-6, with TRBD1 as a possible D gene (6 bases). V shed 3 bases and J shed 8 bases, with 15 bases lying between them. Germline-derived CDR1 and CDR2 are SGHRS and YFSETQ. This CDR3 has 15 residues. The CDR3 loop is CASSSSGVGDSPLHF. The DNA for the CDR3 is TGCGCCAGCAGCTCGTCAGGGGTCGGGGATTCACCCCTCCACTTT. Based on the CDR3 plus reference TRBV5-1 and TRBJ1-6, the full variable domain is KAGVTQTPRYLIKTRGQQVTLSCSPISGHRSVSWYQQTPGQGLQFLFEYFSETQRNKGNFPGRFSGRQFSNSRSEMNVSTLELGDSALYLCASSSSGVGDSPLHFGNGTRLTVT.

The chain is built from TRBV30 and TRBJ1-4, with TRBD1 identical over 9 bases. V shed 1 base, J shed 5 bases, and the junction held 5 bases outside the gene matches. The CDR3 loop spans 15 amino acids. Germline loops: CDR1 GTSNPN, CDR2 SVGIG (reference sequence). The CDR3 DNA follows: TGTGCCTGGAGTGACTTGGGACAGGGAAATGAAAAACTGTTTTTT. Translated: CAWSDLGQGNEKLFF.